This passage covers 30 T cell receptor beta chains from one sample sequenced in a study of shared clonotypes between healthy human individuals. Measured with immunoSEQ multiplex PCR; TCRdb has only the in-frame clones, and not every one. The sample carries millions of clones, approximately 94% recorded once. The specimen was naive CD4+ T cells sorted from blood. Subset specified: CD45RA+ positively selected. Every receptor here comes from a man aged 18 to 29 in good health.

The genes are TRBV28 and TRBJ1-6, with a tentative D call TRBD1 (5 bases). This CDR3 spans 16 amino acids. Germline loops: CDR1 MDHEN, CDR2 SYDVKM. V dropped 11 bases and J dropped 0 bases, with 17 bases sitting between them. The CDR3 DNA reads TGTGCCGGGGCTAAGGGCAGGAGCTCCTATAATTCACCCCTCCACTTT. Encoded protein: CAGAKGRSSYNSPLHF.

This clone was counted only a few times. The chain joins TRBV5-6 to TRBJ1-1; 7 nucleotides align to TRBD1. Trimming cost V 4 bases and J 8 bases; bases outside gene matches: 5. The CDR3 spans 12 residues. Germline V gene data show CDR1 as SGHDT and CDR2 as YYEEEE. CDR3 sequence: CASSRGTAEAFF. The CDR3 coding sequence is TGTGCCAGCAGCCGCGGGACAGCCGAAGCTTTCTTT.

This chain connects TRBV30 to TRBJ1-5, with TRBD1 as a possible D gene (5 bases). Trimming took 3 bases from V and 2 from J, leaving 17 bases between them. This CDR3 comprises 16 residues. The V gene's germline CDR1 is GTSNPN and CDR2 SVGIG (reference sequence). The CDR3 here is CAWRAGHLGGNQPQHF. Written as DNA, the CDR3 is TGTGCCTGGAGAGCCGGACATCTTGGGGGCAATCAGCCCCAGCATTTT.

With respect to this clone: Other nucleotide sequences in the sample specify the same CDR3. This chain uses TRBV28 with TRBJ1-2, with D maybe TRBD1 (5 bases). From germline, CDR1 is MDHEN and CDR2 SYDVKM. The V end was cut by 5 bases, the J end by 4 bases, with 11 bases between. The CDR3 has 13 amino acids. CDR3: CASSTGTAYGYTF. CDR3 DNA sequence: TGTGCCAGCAGTACCGGGACGGCCTATGGCTACACCTTC.

The CDR3 is CASSRGLAAYNEQFF. CDR3 in DNA: TGTGCCAGCAGCCGGGGACTAGCGGCCTACAATGAGCAGTTCTTC. The chain recombines TRBV11-3 with TRBJ2-1; 11 bases match TRBD2. V lost 5 bases and J lost 2; bases outside the gene matches: 2. This CDR3 is 15 amino acids long. Germline V gives CDR1 SGHNT, CDR2 YENEEA.

This chain links TRBV4-3 with TRBJ2-2; D not certain. V was shortened by 1 base and J by 2 bases, with 11 bases between the two germline ends. CDR1 is LGHNA and CDR2 is YSLEER in the germline V gene. The CDR3 runs to 16 residues. The CDR3 nucleotides are TGCGCCAGCAGCCAAGTTGCAGGCCTCAACACCGGGGAGCTGTTTTTT. It specifies CASSQVAGLNTGELFF.

The J gene is TRBJ2-7, the V gene TRBV7-2; TRBD2 matches 7 bases. Germline CDR1 SGHTA, CDR2 FQGNSA. V was clipped by 2 bases and J by 2 bases; unmatched bases: 9. The CDR3 has 16 residues. CDR3 protein: CASSLSFASGAYEQYF. CDR3 nucleotide sequence: TGTGCCAGCAGCTTAAGTTTCGCTAGCGGAGCCTACGAGCAGTACTTC.

A note on this clone: The same CDR3 arises from other DNA sequences in this sample as well. The chain couples TRBV10-2 to TRBJ2-7, with 8 bases matching TRBD1. V was pared by 5 bases and J by 1 base, with 4 bases of the junction left unmatched. The CDR3 runs 14 residues. Germline V gives CDR1 WSHSY, CDR2 SAAADI. The CDR3 region is CASSPDRGSYEQYF. The CDR3 bases are TGCGCCAGCAGTCCCGACAGGGGTTCCTACGAGCAGTACTTC.

The V call is TRBV6-5, the J call TRBJ2-5, with TRBD1 identical over 7 bases. There are 15 residues in the CDR3. Germline lookup yields CDR1 MNHEY and CDR2 SVGAGI. V gave up 2 bases and J gave up 5 bases; unmatched junction bases: 8. This CDR3 reads CASSYGAGGWETQYF. The CDR3 DNA follows: TGTGCCAGCAGTTACGGGGCAGGGGGTTGGGAGACCCAGTACTTC.

The chain links TRBV2 to TRBJ2-5, with TRBD2 matching over 8 bases. Germline-derived CDR1 and CDR2 are SNHLY and FYNNEI. Unmatched junction bases numbered 7, after V lost 6 bases and J lost 1 base. There are 15 residues in the CDR3. This CDR3 reads CASRGVAGTQETQYF. The CDR3 DNA is TGTGCCAGCAGGGGGGTAGCGGGAACCCAAGAGACCCAGTACTTC.

The chain carries TRBV28 and TRBJ2-7; D is possibly TRBD1 or TRBD2 (5 bases each). Trimming cost V 6 bases and J 1 base, with 10 bases left between them. Germline values: CDR1 MDHEN, CDR2 SYDVKM. The CDR3 consists of 13 residues. DNA for the CDR3: TGTGCCAGCAGCCCGGGGCCTTCCTACGAGCAGTACTTC. It codes for CASSPGPSYEQYF.

This clone was observed a single time. This rearrangement joins TRBV5-8 to TRBJ1-2, with D perhaps matching TRBD1 (5 bases). The germline CDR1 and CDR2 sequences are SGHTS and YDEGEE. The V and J ends lost 0 bases and 4 bases respectively, with 16 bases between them. CDR3 size: 16 residues. CDR3 DNA: TGTGCCAGCAGCTTGGTTCGGTCGGGGGTCGGCTATGGCTACACCTTC. Protein product: CASSLVRSGVGYGYTF.

This chain joins TRBV2 and TRBJ2-7, with TRBD2 identical over 8 bases. Germline assignment: CDR1 SNHLY and CDR2 FYNNEI. The V segment lost 4 bases and the J segment 7 bases; nucleotides outside the gene matches: 9. The CDR3 consists of 14 residues. The CDR3 is CASSGQAGAREQYF. The DNA of the CDR3 is TGTGCCAGCAGTGGACAAGCGGGGGCTCGGGAGCAGTACTTC.

V and J are TRBV5-1 and TRBJ2-7; a possible D gene is TRBD1 (5 bases). Germline CDR1 is SGHRS and CDR2 is YFSETQ. The CDR3 contains 15 residues. Trimming took off 0 bases at V and 9 bases at J, with 19 bases between the two ends. This CDR3 reads CASSLGQGTYEWQYF. The CDR3 DNA follows: TGCGCCAGCAGCTTGGGCCAGGGAACCTACGAGTGGCAGTACTTC.

The rearrangement links TRBV5-4 to TRBJ2-7; TRBD1 or TRBD2 may be the D gene (5 bases each). V was cut by 2 bases and J by 0 bases, with 15 bases left in between. This CDR3 has 16 residues. Germline V gives CDR1 SGHNT, CDR2 YYREEE (reference sequence). CDR3 in DNA: TGTGCCAGCAGCTTAAGCGGCAGGGAAAGCTCCTACGAGCAGTACTTC. This codes for CASSLSGRESSYEQYF.

As concerns this clone: This sample includes further DNA sequences coding for the same CDR3. This rearrangement joins TRBV28 to TRBJ1-1; no clear D gene. V was clipped by 6 bases and J by 1 base, with 9 bases between them. From germline, CDR1 is MDHEN and CDR2 SYDVKM. CDR3 length: 13 residues. The CDR3 loop is CASRSGQNTEAFF. The CDR3, as DNA: TGTGCCAGCAGGTCCGGGCAGAACACTGAAGCTTTCTTT.

V gene TRBV2 combines with J gene TRBJ2-7; D uncertain. Germline V gene sequence: CDR1 SNHLY, CDR2 FYNNEI. V was shortened by 4 bases and J by 0 bases, with 16 bases between the two germline ends. This CDR3 is 16 amino acids long. The CDR3 DNA reads TGTGCCAGCAGTGTGTCGCTTGTTCTTAGCTCCTACGAGCAGTACTTC. Translating it yields CASSVSLVLSSYEQYF.

The genes are TRBV15 and TRBJ1-5, with D possibly TRBD1 on 5 matching bases. Deletions cut 5 bases from V and 0 bases from J, with 8 bases between. The germline V gene has CDR1 LNHNV and CDR2 YYDKDF (reference sequence). CDR3 length: 14 residues. CDR3: CATSGAASNQPQHF. CDR3 bases: TGTGCCACCAGCGGGGCAGCTAGCAATCAGCCCCAGCATTTT.

The chain recombines TRBV5-1 with TRBJ2-2; 9 bases line up with TRBD2. V shed 1 base and J 1 base; nucleotides not matched to a gene: 2. The CDR3 loop spans 16 amino acids. Per the germline V gene, CDR1 is SGHRS and CDR2 is YFSETQ. The CDR3: CASSLQTSGNTGELFF. In DNA, the CDR3 is TGCGCCAGCAGCTTGCAGACTAGCGGGAACACCGGGGAGCTGTTTTTT.

V and J are TRBV10-1 and TRBJ2-1; TRBD2 matches at 8 bases. The germline V gene has CDR1 WNHNN and CDR2 SYGVQD (reference sequence). This CDR3 spans 14 amino acids. J was trimmed by 10 bases and V by 3 bases; bases with no gene match: 8. CDR3 region: CASSDSGTAWEQFF. CDR3 nucleotide sequence: TGCGCCAGCAGTGATAGCGGGACGGCTTGGGAGCAGTTCTTC.

As concerns this clone: The sample has other DNA sequences that encode this CDR3 too. The chain has TRBV19 and TRBJ2-7, with 7 positions matching TRBD1. The ends lost 4 bases at V and 3 bases at J; junction bases unmatched: 6. CDR1 and CDR2 (germline): LNHDA, SQIVND (reference sequence). The CDR3 is 14 residues long. The CDR3 sequence is CASSKRDRFYEQYF. In DNA form, the CDR3 reads TGTGCCAGTAGTAAACGGGACAGATTCTACGAGCAGTACTTC.

The chain combines TRBV4-2 with TRBJ2-3, with 7 bases identical to TRBD2. In germline, CDR1 is LGHNA, CDR2 YNFKEQ. The CDR3 contains 14 residues. With V trimmed by 0 bases and J by 4 bases, 1 base remained unmatched. The CDR3 DNA is TGTGCCAGCAGCCAAGACCTAGCGGCAGATACGCAGTATTTT. Amino acids: CASSQDLAADTQYF.

This chain connects TRBV9 to TRBJ2-5, with D possibly matching TRBD1 (6 bases). The ends were cut back, 0 bases at V and 4 bases at J, with 13 bases in the middle. The germline CDR1 and CDR2 sequences are SGDLS and YYNGEE. This CDR3 comprises 15 residues. DNA of the CDR3: TGTGCCAGCAGCGTAGATGGGGGCCCAGGAGAGACCCAGTACTTC. This gives the protein CASSVDGGPGETQYF.

The rearrangement links TRBV6-5 to TRBJ1-2; TRBD1 matches 9 bases. Trimming cost V 2 bases and J 3 bases; bases outside gene matches: 4. The CDR3 is made up of 15 amino acids. Germline V gene data show CDR1 as MNHEY and CDR2 as SVGAGI. The chain's CDR3 is CASSYQRTGDYGYTF. The CDR3 bases are TGTGCCAGCAGTTACCAGCGGACAGGGGACTATGGCTACACCTTC.

The DNA for the CDR3 is TGTGCCAGCAGAGGACGGGGCTCCTACGAGCAGTACTTC. It yields the protein CASRGRGSYEQYF. V is TRBV5-6 and J is TRBJ2-5, with TRBD2 as a possible D gene (5 bases). The J call is uncertain, as TRBJ2-7 better fits the DNA end. This CDR3 contains 13 residues. Germline V gene sequence: CDR1 SGHDT, CDR2 YYEEEE.

The chain employs TRBV5-1 and TRBJ2-2, with D possibly matching TRBD1 (5 bases). The V gene lost 4 bases and the J gene lost 4 bases, with 11 bases spanning the gap. This CDR3 spans 14 amino acids. Germline lookup yields CDR1 SGHRS and CDR2 YFSETQ. CDR3 sequence reads: CASSGAGTTGELFF. The CDR3 DNA follows: TGCGCCAGCAGCGGGGCCGGTACCACCGGGGAGCTGTTTTTT.

This clone was seen only once. The identical CDR3 is also encoded by other nucleotide sequences in the sample. CDR3: CASRRQGNTEAFF. In nucleotides, the CDR3 is TGTGCCAGCCGCCGGCAGGGGAACACTGAAGCTTTCTTT. The J gene is TRBJ1-1, the V gene TRBV28, with D perhaps TRBD1 (5 bases). Germline CDR1 is MDHEN and CDR2 is SYDVKM. The ends were cut back, 8 bases at V and 1 base at J, with 11 bases in the middle. This CDR3 contains 13 residues.

In its sample, this clone was seen once. The identical CDR3 is also encoded by other nucleotide sequences in the sample. V gene TRBV5-1 combines with J gene TRBJ2-1; D not resolved. Germline CDR1 reads SGHRS; CDR2 reads YFSETQ. CDR3 length equals 13 residues. Trimming pared 0 bases from V and 5 bases from J, leaving 6 bases between. The CDR3 sequence: CASSLGRNNEQFF. Here the CDR3 DNA reads TGCGCCAGCAGCTTGGGACGCAACAATGAGCAGTTCTTC.

In DNA form, the CDR3 reads TGTGCCATCAGTGATGACGGTCCGGGGACAAATTCACCCCTCCACTTT. Its translation: CAISDDGPGTNSPLHF. The rearrangement links TRBV10-3 to TRBJ1-6; D possibly corresponds to TRBD1 (6 bases). The CDR3 spans 16 residues. The germline CDR1 and CDR2 sequences are ENHRY and SYGVKD. V lost 3 bases, J lost 7 bases, and 16 bases lay in between.

Regarding this clone: Other DNA sequences in the sample encode the same CDR3. The chain is built from TRBV28 and TRBJ2-2, with 7 bases aligning to TRBD2. Germline V CDR1 and CDR2: MDHEN, SYDVKM. The CDR3 is 15 amino acids. J lost 1 base, V lost 2 bases, and 1 base had no gene match. The CDR3 DNA reads as TGTGCCAGCAGTTTAGCGGGAGTGAACACCGGGGAGCTGTTTTTT. Translating gives CASSLAGVNTGELFF.